Each of the 23 T cell receptor beta chains below was sequenced from the same sample in a study of blood T cell repertoires in COVID-19. The repertoire was sequenced with immunoSEQ multiplex PCR; TCRdb's copy has only in-frame clones and lacks some. This table holds a few hundred thousand clones, around 80% found once. Sequencing was carried out using PBMCs or T cells enriched from blood (not recorded which). The receptor source for this set is a man younger than 45 with acute COVID-19.

CDR3: CASRPTGGAITGELFF. In nucleotides, the CDR3 is TGTGCCAGCAGGCCGACAGGGGGCGCGATCACCGGGGAGCTGTTTTTT. The chain employs TRBV28 and TRBJ2-2, with 10 bases lining up with TRBD1. J gave up 4 bases and V 6 bases, and 8 bases lay outside the gene matches. Germline V gives CDR1 MDHEN, CDR2 SYDVKM. The CDR3 runs to 16 residues. Variable domain in full (rest from reference TRBV28 and TRBJ2-2): DVKVTQSSRYLVKRTGEKVFLECVQDMDHENMFWYRQDPGLGLRLIYFSYDVKMKEKGDIPEGYSVSREKKERFSLILESASTNQTSMYLCASRPTGGAITGELFFGEGSRLTVL.

J is TRBJ1-5 and V is TRBV6-6, with TRBD1 as a possible D gene (5 bases). V gave up 8 bases and J gave up 0 bases, with 11 bases separating them. This CDR3 comprises 14 residues. The germline CDR1 and CDR2 sequences are MNHNY and SVGAGI (reference sequence). CDR3 sequence (DNA): TGTGCCAGCGGACAAATTTATAGCAATCAGCCCCAGCATTTT. Amino acid sequence: CASGQIYSNQPQHF.

The chain has TRBV19 and TRBJ2-4; no clear D. The CDR3 contains 16 residues. Germline V gene data show CDR1 as LNHDA and CDR2 as SQIVND (reference sequence). Trimming shortened V by 3 bases and J by 0 bases, and 12 bases separated the two germline ends. In DNA form, the CDR3 reads TGTGCCAGTAGTATTTTTAGTGGTCTAGCCAAAAACATTCAGTACTTC. This sequence encodes CASSIFSGLAKNIQYF.

The rearrangement links TRBV25-1 to TRBJ1-5; 7 nucleotides align to TRBD1. The CDR3 has 14 amino acids. V trimming: 8 bases; J trimming: 3 bases; junction bases outside the gene matches: 7. The germline gives CDR1 MGHDK, CDR2 SYGVNS. The CDR3 sequence is CASRDSGYNQPQHF. The CDR3 DNA is TGTGCCAGCCGGGACAGCGGATACAATCAGCCCCAGCATTTT.

The gene calls are TRBV29-1 and TRBJ1-1; 8 bases agree with TRBD1. Germline loops: CDR1 SQVTM, CDR2 ANQGSEA. The CDR3 spans 13 residues. V shed 6 bases and J 1 base; nucleotides not matched to a gene: 4. In DNA form, the CDR3 reads TGCAGCGTGTTGGGGACAGGGAACACTGAAGCTTTCTTT. It codes for CSVLGTGNTEAFF.

As concerns this clone: At one end, the junction sequence differs from germline, possibly due to a read error. The chain uses TRBV5-1 and TRBJ1-2; D unresolved. Germline CDR1 and CDR2: SGHRS and YFSETQ. The CDR3 is 13 residues long. The CDR3 region has the DNA TGTGCCAGCAGCTTAGAGGCGTCCTATGGCTACACCTTC. This translates into CASSLEASYGYTF. Full variable domain (outside the CDR3, taken from reference TRBV5-1 and TRBJ1-2): KAGVTQTPRYLIKTRGQQVTLSCSPISGHRSVSWYQQTPGQGLQFLFEYFSETQRNKGNFPGRFSGRQFSNSRSEMNVSTLELGDSALYLCASSLEASYGYTFGSGTRLTVV.

This rearrangement joins TRBV19 to TRBJ2-3, with 7 positions matching TRBD1. From germline, CDR1 is LNHDA and CDR2 SQIVND (reference sequence). The junction had 13 bases not matched to a gene; V was cut back by 5 bases and J by 2 bases. There are 17 residues in the CDR3. Here the CDR3 DNA reads TGTGCCAGTAGTCTCGAGACAGGGTCAGCGAACACAGATACGCAGTATTTT. Protein product: CASSLETGSANTDTQYF.

This chain links TRBV18 with TRBJ2-3; 9 bases agree with TRBD1. Germline V gives CDR1 KGHSH, CDR2 LQKENI. V lost 4 bases, J lost 2 bases, and 4 bases stayed unmatched. The CDR3 is made up of 15 amino acids. The CDR3 here is CASSRQGGTTDTQYF. CDR3 bases: TGTGCCAGCTCACGACAGGGGGGGACCACAGATACGCAGTATTTT.

The V call is TRBV6-5, the J call TRBJ2-7; D not resolved. Germline V gene sequence: CDR1 MNHEY, CDR2 SVGAGI. The CDR3 length is 13 residues. Trimming stripped 6 bases from V and 0 bases from J, with 9 bases between. The CDR3 region is CASSPLGSYEQYV. CDR3 DNA sequence: TGTGCCAGCAGCCCCCTAGGCTCCTACGAGCAGTACGTC.

V gene TRBV7-6 combines with J gene TRBJ1-5; perhaps TRBD1 as D (5 bases). The germline gives CDR1 SGHVS, CDR2 FNYEAQ. Deletions cut 3 bases from V and 3 bases from J, with 9 bases between. The CDR3 totals 14 residues. This chain's CDR3 is CASSFGGFNQPQHF. CDR3 DNA sequence: TGTGCCAGCAGCTTCGGGGGTTTCAATCAGCCCCAGCATTTT. The whole variable domain, filled in from reference TRBV7-6 and TRBJ1-5, reads GAGVSQSPRYKVTKRGQDVALRCDPISGHVSLYWYRQALGQGPEFLTYFNYEAQQDKSGLPNDRFSAERPEGSISTLTIQRTEQRDSAMYRCASSFGGFNQPQHFGDGTRLSIL.

V is TRBV24-1 and J is TRBJ2-1; TRBD2 matches 8 bases. Germline CDR1 reads KGHDR; CDR2 reads SFDVKD. V gave up 2 bases and J gave up 6 bases; unmatched junction bases: 8. The CDR3 runs 16 residues. In DNA, the CDR3 is TGTGCCACCAGTGATTATGCCCCGGGACTAGTCAATGAGCAGTTCTTC. This codes for CATSDYAPGLVNEQFF.

The rearrangement links TRBV7-9 to TRBJ1-4; the D gene is possibly TRBD1 (5 bases). The CDR3 length is 13 residues. The germline V and J ends were trimmed by 5 bases and 6 bases, with 10 bases remaining between them. The germline gives CDR1 SEHNR, CDR2 FQNEAQ (reference sequence). The CDR3 nucleotides read TGTGCCAGCAGCCCATGGGGGGATGAAAAACTGTTTTTT. Amino acid sequence: CASSPWGDEKLFF.

This chain uses TRBV4-1 with TRBJ2-5; 7 nucleotides align to TRBD2. This CDR3 has 16 residues. The V gene end was trimmed by 1 base and the J gene end by 0 bases; junction bases not matched to a gene: 5. The V gene's germline CDR1 is MGHRA and CDR2 YSYEKL. CDR3 region: CASSQAGGPDQETQYF. The CDR3 DNA sequence: TGCGCCAGCAGCCAAGCGGGGGGTCCTGACCAAGAGACCCAGTACTTC.

This clone appeared a single time. CDR3 coding DNA: TGTGCCACCAGTGAGACTCAAGAGACCCAGTACTTC. Translation: CATSETQETQYF. The chain employs TRBV24-1 and TRBJ2-5; D remains ambiguous. The CDR3 is 12 amino acids. Trimming cost V 4 bases and J 2 bases, with 4 bases left between them. Germline CDR1 KGHDR, CDR2 SFDVKD.

The genes are TRBV14 and TRBJ1-2; TRBD1 might be the D (6 bases). This CDR3 comprises 16 residues. Germline CDR1 and CDR2: SGHDN and FVKESK. The germline V and J ends were trimmed by 1 base and 8 bases, with 20 bases remaining between them. Here the CDR3 DNA reads TGTGCCAGCAGCCAAGCCCCGGGACACCTGGTTGGGGGCTACACCTTC. Translation: CASSQAPGHLVGGYTF.

This clone is a singleton in its sample. The chain is built from TRBV19 and TRBJ1-5; 8 bases agree with TRBD1. The CDR3 has 15 residues. The junction had 9 bases not matched to a gene; V was cut back by 7 bases and J by 4 bases. CDR1 LNHDA and CDR2 SQIVND come from the germline V gene (reference sequence). The CDR3 loop reads CASTGRTGNNQPQHF. The CDR3 nucleotides read TGTGCCAGTACCGGCCGGACAGGGAATAATCAGCCCCAGCATTTT. Full variable domain (missing parts from reference TRBV19 and TRBJ1-5): DGGITQSPKYLFRKEGQNVTLSCEQNLNHDAMYWYRQDPGQGLRLIYYSQIVNDFQKGDIAEGYSVSREKKESFPLTVTSAQKNPTAFYLCASTGRTGNNQPQHFGDGTRLSIL.

This chain links TRBV28 with TRBJ1-1, with D tentatively TRBD1 (6 bases). The V and J ends lost 6 bases and 0 bases respectively, with 20 bases between them. This CDR3 spans 17 amino acids. CDR1 and CDR2 from the germline V gene are MDHEN and SYDVKM. CDR3: CASSSPLGGGMNTEAFF. In DNA, the CDR3 is TGTGCCAGCAGCTCCCCTCTAGGGGGGGGGATGAACACTGAAGCTTTCTTT.

CDR3 in amino acids: CASSSRQYNEKLFF. The CDR3 coding sequence is TGTGCCAGCAGTTCGCGACAGTACAATGAAAAACTGTTTTTT. The chain links TRBV3-1 (or the pseudogene TRBV3-2) to TRBJ1-4; tentative D call: TRBD1 (5 bases). The V end was cut by 6 bases, the J end by 5 bases, with 13 bases between. CDR3 size: 14 residues. Germline V gene sequence: CDR1 LGHDT, CDR2 YNNKEL (reference sequence).

V usage is TRBV18 and J usage is TRBJ2-2, with a tentative D call TRBD1 (5 bases). The germline V gene encodes CDR1 KGHSH and CDR2 LQKENI. The CDR3 covers 14 residues. Trimming left V 2 bases short and J 6 bases short, with 10 bases between. As DNA, the CDR3 is TGTGCCAGCTCACCAAGCGACAGTTCCGGGGAGCTGTTTTTT. Translated, it gives CASSPSDSSGELFF.

The chain links TRBV9 to TRBJ2-1; D is perhaps TRBD2 (6 bases). From germline, CDR1 is SGDLS and CDR2 YYNGEE. V shed 0 bases and J shed 7 bases, with 17 bases lying between them. The CDR3 loop spans 16 amino acids. The CDR3 protein is CASSVGGILKGNEQFF. Written as DNA, the CDR3 is TGTGCCAGCAGCGTAGGCGGGATACTCAAGGGGAATGAGCAGTTCTTC.

This clone has only one observation. The CDR3 sequence is CATGEAGGAYNEQFF. As DNA, the CDR3 is TGTGCCACTGGCGAAGCAGGAGGTGCCTACAATGAGCAGTTCTTC. This chain links TRBV24-1 with TRBJ2-1; TRBD2 might be the D (5 bases). The V and J ends lost 10 bases and 2 bases respectively, with 17 bases between them. From germline, CDR1 is KGHDR and CDR2 SFDVKD. CDR3 size: 15 residues.

Worth noting for this clone: Germline is not matched at one junction end, which may reflect a read error. CDR3 nucleotide sequence: TGTGCCAGCAGCGAGACAGGGGGGAATCAGCCCCAGCATTTT. As protein: CASSETGGNQPQHF. This chain uses TRBV5-1 with TRBJ1-5; 9 bases match TRBD1. Germline V CDR1 and CDR2: SGHRS, YFSETQ. This CDR3 is 14 amino acids long.

The chain couples TRBV27 to TRBJ2-1; TRBD2 aligns across 16 bases. V dropped 6 bases and J dropped 9; count of bases not matched to a gene: 11. The germline V gene encodes CDR1 MNHEY and CDR2 SMNVEV (reference sequence). This CDR3 is built from 17 residues. CDR3 nucleotide sequence: TGTGCCAGCAGCCGTACGGGACTAGCGGGGGGGCCGGGTGAGCAGTTCTTC. It codes for CASSRTGLAGGPGEQFF.